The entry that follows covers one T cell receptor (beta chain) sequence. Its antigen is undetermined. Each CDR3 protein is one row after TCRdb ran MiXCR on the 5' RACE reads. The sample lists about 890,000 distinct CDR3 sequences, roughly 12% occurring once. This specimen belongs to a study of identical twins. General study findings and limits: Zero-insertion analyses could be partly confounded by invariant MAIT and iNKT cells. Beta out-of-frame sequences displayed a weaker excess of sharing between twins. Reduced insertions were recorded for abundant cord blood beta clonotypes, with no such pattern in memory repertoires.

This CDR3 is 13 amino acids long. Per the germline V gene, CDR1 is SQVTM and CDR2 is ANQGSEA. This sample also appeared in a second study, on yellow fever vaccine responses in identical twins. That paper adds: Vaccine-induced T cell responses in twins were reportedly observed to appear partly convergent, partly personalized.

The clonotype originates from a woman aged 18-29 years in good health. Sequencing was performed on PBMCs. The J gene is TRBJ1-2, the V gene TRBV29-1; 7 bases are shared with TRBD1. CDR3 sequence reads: CSADRALGYGYTF. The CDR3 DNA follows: TGCAGTGCCGACAGGGCTCTGGGCTATGGCTACACCTTC.